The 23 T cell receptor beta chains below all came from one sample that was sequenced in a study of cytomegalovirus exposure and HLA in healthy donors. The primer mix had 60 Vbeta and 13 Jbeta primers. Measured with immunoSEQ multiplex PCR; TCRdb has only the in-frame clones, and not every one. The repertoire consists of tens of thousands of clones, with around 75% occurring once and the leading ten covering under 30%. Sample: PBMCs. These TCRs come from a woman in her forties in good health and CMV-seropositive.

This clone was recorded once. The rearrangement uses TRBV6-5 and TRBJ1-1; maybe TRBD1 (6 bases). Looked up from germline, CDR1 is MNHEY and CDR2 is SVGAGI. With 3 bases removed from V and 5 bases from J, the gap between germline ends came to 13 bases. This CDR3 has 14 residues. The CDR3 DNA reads TGTGCCAGCAGTTATGGGGGGGCGGGGACTGAAGCTTTCTTT. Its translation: CASSYGGAGTEAFF.

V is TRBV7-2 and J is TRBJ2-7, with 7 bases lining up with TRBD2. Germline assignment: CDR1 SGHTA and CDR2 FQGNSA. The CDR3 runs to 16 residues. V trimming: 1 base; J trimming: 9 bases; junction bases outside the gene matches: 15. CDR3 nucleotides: TGTGCCAGCAGCTTAGGAACGAGTCCAGCGGGGAGGGGGCAGTACTTC. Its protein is CASSLGTSPAGRGQYF.

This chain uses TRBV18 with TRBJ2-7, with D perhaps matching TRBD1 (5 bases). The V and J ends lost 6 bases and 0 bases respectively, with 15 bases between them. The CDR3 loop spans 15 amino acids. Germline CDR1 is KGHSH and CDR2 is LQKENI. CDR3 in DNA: TGTGCCAGCTCCCCCGCAGGGTGGGACTCCTACGAGCAGTACTTC. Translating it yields CASSPAGWDSYEQYF.

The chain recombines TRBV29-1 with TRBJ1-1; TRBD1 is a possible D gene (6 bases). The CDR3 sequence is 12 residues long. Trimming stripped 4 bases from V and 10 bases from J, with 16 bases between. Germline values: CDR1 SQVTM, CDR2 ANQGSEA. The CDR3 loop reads CSVGFEGVSAFF. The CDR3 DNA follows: TGCAGCGTTGGGTTTGAGGGGGTTTCAGCTTTCTTT.

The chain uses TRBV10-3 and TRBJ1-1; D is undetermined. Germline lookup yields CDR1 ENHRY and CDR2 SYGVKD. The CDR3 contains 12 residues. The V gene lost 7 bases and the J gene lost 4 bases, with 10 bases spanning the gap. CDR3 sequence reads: CAIKREGTEAFF. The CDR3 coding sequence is TGTGCCATCAAGAGGGAGGGCACTGAAGCTTTCTTT.

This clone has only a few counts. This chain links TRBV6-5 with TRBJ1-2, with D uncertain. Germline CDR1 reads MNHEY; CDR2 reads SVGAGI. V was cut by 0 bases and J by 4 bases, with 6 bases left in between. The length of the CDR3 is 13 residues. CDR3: CASSYSSVYGYTF. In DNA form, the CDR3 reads TGTGCCAGCAGTTACTCGTCCGTCTATGGCTACACCTTC.

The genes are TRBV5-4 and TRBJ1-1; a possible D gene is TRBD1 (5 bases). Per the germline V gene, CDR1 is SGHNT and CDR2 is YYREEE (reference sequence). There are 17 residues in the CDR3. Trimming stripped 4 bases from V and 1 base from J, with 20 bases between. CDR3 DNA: TGTGCCAGCAGCGGGGGGGTGGGTCGGGCGGGGAACACTGAAGCTTTCTTT. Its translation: CASSGGVGRAGNTEAFF.

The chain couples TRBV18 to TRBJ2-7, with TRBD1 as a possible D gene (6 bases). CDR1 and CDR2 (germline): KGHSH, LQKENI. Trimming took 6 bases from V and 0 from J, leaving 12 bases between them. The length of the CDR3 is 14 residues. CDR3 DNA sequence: TGTGCCAGCTCCCCTACAGGGAACTCCTACGAGCAGTACTTC. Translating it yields CASSPTGNSYEQYF. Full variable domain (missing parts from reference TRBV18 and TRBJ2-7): NAGVMQNPRHLVRRRGQEARLRCSPMKGHSHVYWYRQLPEEGLKFMVYLQKENIIDESGMPKERFSAEFPKEGPSILRIQQVVRGDSAAYFCASSPTGNSYEQYFGPGTRLTVT.

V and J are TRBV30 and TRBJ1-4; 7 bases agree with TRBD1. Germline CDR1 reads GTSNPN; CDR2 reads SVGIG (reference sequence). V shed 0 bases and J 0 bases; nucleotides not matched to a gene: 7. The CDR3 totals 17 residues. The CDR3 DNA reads TGTGCCTGGAGTGTGAGGGTTGGGACAGCAACTAATGAAAAACTGTTTTTT. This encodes CAWSVRVGTATNEKLFF.

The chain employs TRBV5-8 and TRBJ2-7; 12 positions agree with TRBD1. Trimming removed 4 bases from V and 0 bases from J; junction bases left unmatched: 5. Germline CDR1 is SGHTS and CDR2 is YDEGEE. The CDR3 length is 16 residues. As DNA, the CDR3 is TGTGCCAGCAGCCGAGGGACAGGGGGCATCTCCTACGAGCAGTACTTC. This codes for CASSRGTGGISYEQYF.

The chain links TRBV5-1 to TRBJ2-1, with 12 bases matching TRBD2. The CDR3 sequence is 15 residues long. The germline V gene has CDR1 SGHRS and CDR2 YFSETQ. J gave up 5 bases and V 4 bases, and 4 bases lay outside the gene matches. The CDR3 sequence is CASSTGLAGNNEQFF. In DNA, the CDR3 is TGCGCCAGCAGCACGGGACTAGCGGGTAACAATGAGCAGTTCTTC. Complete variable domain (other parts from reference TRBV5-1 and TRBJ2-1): KAGVTQTPRYLIKTRGQQVTLSCSPISGHRSVSWYQQTPGQGLQFLFEYFSETQRNKGNFPGRFSGRQFSNSRSEMNVSTLELGDSALYLCASSTGLAGNNEQFFGPGTRLTVL.

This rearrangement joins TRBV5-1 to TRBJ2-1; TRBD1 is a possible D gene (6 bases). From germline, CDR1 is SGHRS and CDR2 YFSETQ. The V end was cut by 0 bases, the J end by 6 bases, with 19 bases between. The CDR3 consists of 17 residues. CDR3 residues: CASSLGFGDTGPNEQFF. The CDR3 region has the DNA TGCGCCAGCAGCTTGGGATTCGGGGACACGGGGCCCAATGAGCAGTTCTTC.

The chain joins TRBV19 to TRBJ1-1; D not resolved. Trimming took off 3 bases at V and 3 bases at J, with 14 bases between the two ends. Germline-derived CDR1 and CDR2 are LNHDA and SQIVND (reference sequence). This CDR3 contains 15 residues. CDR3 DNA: TGTGCCAGTAGTATCCGGGTGGGTTTGGACACTGAAGCTTTCTTT. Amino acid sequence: CASSIRVGLDTEAFF.

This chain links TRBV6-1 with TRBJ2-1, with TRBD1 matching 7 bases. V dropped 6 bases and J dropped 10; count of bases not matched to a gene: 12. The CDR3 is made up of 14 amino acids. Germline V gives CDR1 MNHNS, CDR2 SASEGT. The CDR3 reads CASRQGELSEEQFF. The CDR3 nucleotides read TGTGCCAGCAGGCAGGGGGAGTTAAGCGAAGAGCAGTTCTTC.

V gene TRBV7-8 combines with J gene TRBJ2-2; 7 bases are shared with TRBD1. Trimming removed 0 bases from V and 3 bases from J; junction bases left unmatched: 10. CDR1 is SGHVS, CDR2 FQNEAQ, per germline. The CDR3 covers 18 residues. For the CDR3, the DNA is TGTGCCAGCAGCTTAGCCATCGGGCGACAGGGTTACACCGGGGAGCTGTTTTTT. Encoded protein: CASSLAIGRQGYTGELFF.

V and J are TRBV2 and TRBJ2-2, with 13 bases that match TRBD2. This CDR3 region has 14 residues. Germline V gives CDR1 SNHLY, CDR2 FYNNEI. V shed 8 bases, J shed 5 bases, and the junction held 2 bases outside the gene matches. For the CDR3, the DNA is TGTGCCAGCCGACTAGCGGGGGGTACCGGGGAGCTGTTTTTT. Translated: CASRLAGGTGELFF.

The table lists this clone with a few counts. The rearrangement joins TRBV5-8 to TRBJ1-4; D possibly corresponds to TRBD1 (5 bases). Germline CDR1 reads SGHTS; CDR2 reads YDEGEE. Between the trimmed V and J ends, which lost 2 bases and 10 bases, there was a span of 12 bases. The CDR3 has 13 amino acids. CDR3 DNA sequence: TGTGCCAGCAGCTTAGGATGGGGCAGAAAACTGTTTTTT. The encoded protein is CASSLGWGRKLFF.

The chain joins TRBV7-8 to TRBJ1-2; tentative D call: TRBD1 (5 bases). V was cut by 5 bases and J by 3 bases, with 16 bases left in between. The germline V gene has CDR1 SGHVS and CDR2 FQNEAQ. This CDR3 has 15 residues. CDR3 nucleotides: TGTGCCAGCAGCCCGGCCTGGGGGGAGGACTATGGCTACACCTTC. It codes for CASSPAWGEDYGYTF.

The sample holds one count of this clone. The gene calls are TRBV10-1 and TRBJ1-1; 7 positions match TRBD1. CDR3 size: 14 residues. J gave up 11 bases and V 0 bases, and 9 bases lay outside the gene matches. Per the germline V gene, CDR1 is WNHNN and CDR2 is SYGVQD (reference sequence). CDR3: CASSESRTGGEAFF. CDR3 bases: TGCGCCAGCAGTGAGTCGAGGACAGGAGGTGAGGCTTTCTTT.

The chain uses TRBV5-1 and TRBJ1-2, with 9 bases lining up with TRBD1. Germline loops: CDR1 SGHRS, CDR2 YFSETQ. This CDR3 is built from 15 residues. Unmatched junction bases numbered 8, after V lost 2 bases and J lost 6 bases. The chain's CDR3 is CASSLSRDREDGYTF. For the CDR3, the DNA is TGCGCCAGCAGCTTATCCCGGGACAGGGAGGATGGCTACACCTTC.

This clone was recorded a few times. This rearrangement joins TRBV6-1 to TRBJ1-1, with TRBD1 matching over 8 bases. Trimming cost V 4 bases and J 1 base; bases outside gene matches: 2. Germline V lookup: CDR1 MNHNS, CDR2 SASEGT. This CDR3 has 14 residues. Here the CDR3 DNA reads TGTGCCAGCAGTGCCGGGACAGGGAACACTGAAGCTTTCTTT. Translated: CASSAGTGNTEAFF.

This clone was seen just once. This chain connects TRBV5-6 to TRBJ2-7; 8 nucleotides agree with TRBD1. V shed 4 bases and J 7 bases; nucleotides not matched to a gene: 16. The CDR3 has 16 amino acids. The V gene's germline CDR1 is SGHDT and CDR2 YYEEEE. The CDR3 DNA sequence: TGTGCCAGCAGCCGATACCAATCAGGGGGCGCGGGGGAGCAGTACTTC. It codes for CASSRYQSGGAGEQYF.

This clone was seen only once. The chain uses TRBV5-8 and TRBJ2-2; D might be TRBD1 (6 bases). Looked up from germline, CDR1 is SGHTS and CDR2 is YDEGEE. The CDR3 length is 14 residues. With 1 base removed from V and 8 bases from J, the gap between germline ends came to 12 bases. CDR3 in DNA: TGTGCCAGCAGCTTGTACAGGGCGGGTGGGGAGCTGTTTTTT. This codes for CASSLYRAGGELFF. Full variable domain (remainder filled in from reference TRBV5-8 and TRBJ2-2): EAGVTQSPTHLIKTRGQQATLRCSPISGHTSVYWYQQALGLGLQFLLWYDEGEERNRGNFPPRFSGRQFPNYSSELNVNALELEDSALYLCASSLYRAGGELFFGEGSRLTVL.